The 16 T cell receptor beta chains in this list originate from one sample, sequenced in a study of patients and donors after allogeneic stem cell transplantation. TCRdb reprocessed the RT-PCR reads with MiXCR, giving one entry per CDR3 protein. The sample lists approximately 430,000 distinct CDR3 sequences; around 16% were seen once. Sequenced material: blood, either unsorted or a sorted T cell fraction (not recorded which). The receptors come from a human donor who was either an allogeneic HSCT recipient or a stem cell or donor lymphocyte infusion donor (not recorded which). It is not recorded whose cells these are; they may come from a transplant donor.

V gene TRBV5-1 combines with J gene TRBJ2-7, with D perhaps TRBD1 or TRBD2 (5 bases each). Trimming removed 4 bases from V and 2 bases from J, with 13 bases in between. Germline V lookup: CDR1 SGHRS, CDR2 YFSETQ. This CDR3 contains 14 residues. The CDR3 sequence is CASSVPGQAYEQYF. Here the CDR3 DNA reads TGCGCCAGCAGCGTCCCGGGGCAGGCCTACGAGCAGTACTTC.

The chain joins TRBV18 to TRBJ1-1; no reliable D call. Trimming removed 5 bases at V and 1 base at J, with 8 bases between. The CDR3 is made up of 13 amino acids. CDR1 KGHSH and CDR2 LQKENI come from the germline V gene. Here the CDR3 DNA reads TGTGCCAGCTCAGCCTCTTCGAACACTGAAGCTTTCTTT. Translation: CASSASSNTEAFF. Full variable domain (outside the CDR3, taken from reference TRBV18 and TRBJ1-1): NAGVMQNPRHLVRRRGQEARLRCSPMKGHSHVYWYRQLPEEGLKFMVYLQKENIIDESGMPKERFSAEFPKEGPSILRIQQVVRGDSAAYFCASSASSNTEAFFGQGTRLTVV.

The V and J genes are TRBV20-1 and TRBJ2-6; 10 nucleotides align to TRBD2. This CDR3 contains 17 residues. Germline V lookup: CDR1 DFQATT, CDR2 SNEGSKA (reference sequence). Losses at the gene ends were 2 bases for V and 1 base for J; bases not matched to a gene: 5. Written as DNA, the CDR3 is TGCAGTGCTAGACGCCTAGCGGGGGCTTCTGGGGCCAACGTCCTGACTTTC. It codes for CSARRLAGASGANVLTF.

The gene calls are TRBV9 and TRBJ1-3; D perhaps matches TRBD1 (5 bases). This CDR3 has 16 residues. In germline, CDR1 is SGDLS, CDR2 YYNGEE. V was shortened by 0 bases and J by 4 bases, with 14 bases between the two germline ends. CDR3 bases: TGTGCCAGCAGCGTAGCTTTTAGGGGCACCGGAAACACCATATATTTT. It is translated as CASSVAFRGTGNTIYF.

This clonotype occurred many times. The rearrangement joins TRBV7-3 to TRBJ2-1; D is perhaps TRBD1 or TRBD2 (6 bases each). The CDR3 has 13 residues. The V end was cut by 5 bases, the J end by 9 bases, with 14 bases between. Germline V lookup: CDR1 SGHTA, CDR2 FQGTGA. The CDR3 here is CASSPMGGREQFF. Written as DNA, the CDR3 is TGTGCCAGCAGCCCGATGGGGGGCCGTGAGCAGTTCTTC.

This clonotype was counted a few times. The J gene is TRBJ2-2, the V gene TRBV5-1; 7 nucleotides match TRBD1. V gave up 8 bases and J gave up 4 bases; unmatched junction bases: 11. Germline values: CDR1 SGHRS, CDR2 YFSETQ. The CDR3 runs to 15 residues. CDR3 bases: TGCGCCAGTCGTGAAGGGGGCGCGGGCACCGGGGAGCTGTTTTTT. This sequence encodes CASREGGAGTGELFF.

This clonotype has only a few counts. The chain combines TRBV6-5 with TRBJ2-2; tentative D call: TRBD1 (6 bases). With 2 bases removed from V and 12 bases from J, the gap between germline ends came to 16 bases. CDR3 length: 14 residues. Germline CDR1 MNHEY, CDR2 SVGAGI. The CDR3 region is CASSYERRQGKLFF. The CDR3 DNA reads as TGTGCCAGCAGTTACGAAAGGCGGCAGGGGAAGCTGTTTTTT.

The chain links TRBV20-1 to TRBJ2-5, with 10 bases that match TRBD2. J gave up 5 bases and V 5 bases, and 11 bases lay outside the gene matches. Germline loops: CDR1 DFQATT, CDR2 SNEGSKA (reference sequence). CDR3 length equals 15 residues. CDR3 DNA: TGCAGTGCTTCCCGAGGGAGCGGGAGGGGGGAGACCCAGTACTTC. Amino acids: CSASRGSGRGETQYF.

The CDR3 spells CASSLQGGLLLDTQYF. CDR3 DNA sequence: TGTGCCAGCAGCTTACAGGGGGGACTCTTACTAGATACGCAGTATTTT. The chain employs TRBV7-3 and TRBJ2-3, with TRBD1 as a possible D gene (7 bases). CDR1 is SGHTA, CDR2 FQGTGA, per germline. The CDR3 is 16 amino acids. Trimming took off 2 bases at V and 5 bases at J, with 17 bases between the two ends.

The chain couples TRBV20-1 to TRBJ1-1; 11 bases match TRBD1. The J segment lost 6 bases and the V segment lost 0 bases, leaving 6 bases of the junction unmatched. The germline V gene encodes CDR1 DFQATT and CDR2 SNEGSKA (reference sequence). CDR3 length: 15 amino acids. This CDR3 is CSARDRGQGGAEAFF. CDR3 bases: TGCAGTGCTAGAGATCGGGGACAGGGGGGTGCTGAAGCTTTCTTT.

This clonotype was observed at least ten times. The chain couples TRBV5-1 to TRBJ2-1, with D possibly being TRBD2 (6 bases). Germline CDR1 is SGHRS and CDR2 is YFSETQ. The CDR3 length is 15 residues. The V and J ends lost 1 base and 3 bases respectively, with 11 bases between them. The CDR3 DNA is TGCGCCAGCAGCTTGATGCAGCGGGTCTACAATGAGCAGTTCTTC. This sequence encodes CASSLMQRVYNEQFF.

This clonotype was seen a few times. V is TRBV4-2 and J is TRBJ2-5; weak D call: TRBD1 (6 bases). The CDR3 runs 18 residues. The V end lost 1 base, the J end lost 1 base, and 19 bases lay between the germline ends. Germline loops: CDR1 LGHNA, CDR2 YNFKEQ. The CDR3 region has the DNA TGTGCCAGCAGCCAAGGTGTTAAACAGGGAACGACCCAAGAGACCCAGTACTTC. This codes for CASSQGVKQGTTQETQYF.

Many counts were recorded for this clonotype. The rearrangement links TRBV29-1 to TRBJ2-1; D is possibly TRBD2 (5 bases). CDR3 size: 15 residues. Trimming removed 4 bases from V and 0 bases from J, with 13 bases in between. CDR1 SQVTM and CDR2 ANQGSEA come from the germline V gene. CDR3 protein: CSVVLGESSYNEQFF. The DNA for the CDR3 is TGCAGCGTTGTTCTCGGGGAAAGCTCCTACAATGAGCAGTTCTTC.

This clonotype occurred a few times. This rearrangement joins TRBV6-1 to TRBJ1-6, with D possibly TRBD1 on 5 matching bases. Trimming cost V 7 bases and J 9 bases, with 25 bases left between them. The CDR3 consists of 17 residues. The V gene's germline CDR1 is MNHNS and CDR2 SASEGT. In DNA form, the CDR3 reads TGTGCCAGCACCCACGGGGCAGGAGCCCTGCCCGGTTCACCCCTCCACTTT. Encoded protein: CASTHGAGALPGSPLHF.

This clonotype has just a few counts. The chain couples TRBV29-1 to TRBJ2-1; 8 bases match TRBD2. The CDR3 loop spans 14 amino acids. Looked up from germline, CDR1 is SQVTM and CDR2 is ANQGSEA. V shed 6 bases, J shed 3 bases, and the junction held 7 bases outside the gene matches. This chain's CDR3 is CSVPRAGDYNEQFF. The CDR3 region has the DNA TGCAGCGTCCCTCGAGCGGGGGACTACAATGAGCAGTTCTTC.

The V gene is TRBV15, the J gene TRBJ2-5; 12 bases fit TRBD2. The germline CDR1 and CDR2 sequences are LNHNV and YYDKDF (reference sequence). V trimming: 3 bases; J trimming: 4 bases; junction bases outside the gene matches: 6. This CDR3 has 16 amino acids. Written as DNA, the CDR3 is TGTGCCACCAGCAGCCGACTAGCGGGGGATGTAGAGACCCAGTACTTC. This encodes CATSSRLAGDVETQYF.